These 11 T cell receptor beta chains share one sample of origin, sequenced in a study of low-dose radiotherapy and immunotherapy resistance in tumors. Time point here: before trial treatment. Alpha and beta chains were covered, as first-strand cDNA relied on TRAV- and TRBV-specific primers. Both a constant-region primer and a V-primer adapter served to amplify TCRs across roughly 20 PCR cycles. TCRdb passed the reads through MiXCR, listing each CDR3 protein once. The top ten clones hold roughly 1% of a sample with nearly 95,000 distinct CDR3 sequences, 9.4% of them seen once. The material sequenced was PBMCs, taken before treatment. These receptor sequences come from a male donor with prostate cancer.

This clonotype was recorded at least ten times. The CDR3 DNA reads as TGTGCTAGTGGTTTGGACCGACTAGCGGAGCGTTCCTACGAGCAGTACTTC. Translating gives CASGLDRLAERSYEQYF. The gene calls are TRBV12-5 and TRBJ2-7; 9 nucleotides agree with TRBD2. Germline loops: CDR1 LGHNT, CDR2 FRNRAP. The CDR3 is 17 amino acids. The V segment lost 1 base and the J segment 1 base; nucleotides outside the gene matches: 8.

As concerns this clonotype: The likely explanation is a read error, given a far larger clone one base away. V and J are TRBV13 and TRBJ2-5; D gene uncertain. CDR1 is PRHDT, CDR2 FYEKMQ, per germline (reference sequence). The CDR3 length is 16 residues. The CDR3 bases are TGTGTCAGCAACATGCCCGGACGAAGCAACCAAGAGACCCAGTACTTC. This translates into CVSNMPGRSNQETQYF.

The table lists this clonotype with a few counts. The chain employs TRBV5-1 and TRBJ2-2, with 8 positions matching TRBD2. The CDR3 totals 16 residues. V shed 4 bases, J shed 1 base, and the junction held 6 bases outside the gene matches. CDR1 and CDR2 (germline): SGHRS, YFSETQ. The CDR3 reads CASSDGAGGNTGELFF. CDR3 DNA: TGCGCCAGCAGCGACGGGGCGGGAGGGAACACCGGGGAGCTGTTTTTT. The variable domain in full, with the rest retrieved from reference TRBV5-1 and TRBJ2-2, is KAGVTQTPRYLIKTRGQQVTLSCSPISGHRSVSWYQQTPGQGLQFLFEYFSETQRNKGNFPGRFSGRQFSNSRSEMNVSTLELGDSALYLCASSDGAGGNTGELFFGEGSRLTVL.

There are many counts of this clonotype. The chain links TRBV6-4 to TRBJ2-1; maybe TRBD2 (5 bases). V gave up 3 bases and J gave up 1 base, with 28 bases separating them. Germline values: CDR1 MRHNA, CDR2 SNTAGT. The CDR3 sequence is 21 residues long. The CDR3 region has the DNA TGTGCCAGCAGTGAGAGAGTGGGGTCCGGGATAGGGATTCCTTCCTACAATGAGCAGTTCTTC. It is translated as CASSERVGSGIGIPSYNEQFF.

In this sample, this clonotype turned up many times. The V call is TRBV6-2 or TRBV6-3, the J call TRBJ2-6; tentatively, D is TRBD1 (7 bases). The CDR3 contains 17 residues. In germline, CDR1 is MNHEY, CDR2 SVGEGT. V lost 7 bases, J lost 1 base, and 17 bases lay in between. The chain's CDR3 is CASTAGQRPSGANVLTF. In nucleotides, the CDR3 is TGTGCCAGCACTGCGGGACAGAGACCGTCTGGGGCCAACGTCCTGACTTTC.

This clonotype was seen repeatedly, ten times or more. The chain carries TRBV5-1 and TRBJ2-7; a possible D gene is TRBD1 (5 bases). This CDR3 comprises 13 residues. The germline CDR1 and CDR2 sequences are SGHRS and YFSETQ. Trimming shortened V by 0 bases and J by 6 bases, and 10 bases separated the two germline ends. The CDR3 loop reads CASSLVGAGEQYF. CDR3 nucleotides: TGCGCCAGCAGCTTGGTAGGGGCCGGCGAGCAGTACTTC.

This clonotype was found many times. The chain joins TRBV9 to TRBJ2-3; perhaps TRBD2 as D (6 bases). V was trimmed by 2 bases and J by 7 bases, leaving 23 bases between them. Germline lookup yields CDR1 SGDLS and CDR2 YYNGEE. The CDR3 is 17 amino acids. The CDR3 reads CASSVGATAGFRNTQYF. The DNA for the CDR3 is TGTGCCAGCAGCGTTGGGGCGACGGCGGGGTTCAGAAATACGCAGTATTTT.

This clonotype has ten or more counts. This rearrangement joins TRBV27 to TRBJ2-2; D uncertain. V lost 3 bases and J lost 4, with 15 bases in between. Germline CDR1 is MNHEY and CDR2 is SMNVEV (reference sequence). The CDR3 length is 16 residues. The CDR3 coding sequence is TGTGCCAGCAGTTTGCGCTCTACGCAAGGCACCGGGGAGCTGTTTTTT. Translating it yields CASSLRSTQGTGELFF.

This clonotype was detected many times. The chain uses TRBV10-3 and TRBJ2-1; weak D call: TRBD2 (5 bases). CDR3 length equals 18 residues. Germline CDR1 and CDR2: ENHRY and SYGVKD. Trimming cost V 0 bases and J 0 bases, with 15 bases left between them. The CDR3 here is CAISESILRESSYNEQFF. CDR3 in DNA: TGTGCCATCAGTGAGTCAATACTGAGGGAAAGCTCCTACAATGAGCAGTTCTTC.

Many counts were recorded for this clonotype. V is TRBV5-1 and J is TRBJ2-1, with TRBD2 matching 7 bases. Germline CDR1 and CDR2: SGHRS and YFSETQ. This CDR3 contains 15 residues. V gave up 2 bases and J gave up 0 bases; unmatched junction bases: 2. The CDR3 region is CASSLAGSSYNEQFF. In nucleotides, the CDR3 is TGCGCCAGCAGCTTAGCGGGATCCTCCTACAATGAGCAGTTCTTC.

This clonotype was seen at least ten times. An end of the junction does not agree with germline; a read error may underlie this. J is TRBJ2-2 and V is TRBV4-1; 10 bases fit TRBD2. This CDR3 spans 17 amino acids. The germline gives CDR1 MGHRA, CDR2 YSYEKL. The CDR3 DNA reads TGCGCCAGCAACCAGGGGCTAGCGGGAGCGGGCACCGGGGATCTGTTTTTT. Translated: CASNQGLAGAGTGDLFF.